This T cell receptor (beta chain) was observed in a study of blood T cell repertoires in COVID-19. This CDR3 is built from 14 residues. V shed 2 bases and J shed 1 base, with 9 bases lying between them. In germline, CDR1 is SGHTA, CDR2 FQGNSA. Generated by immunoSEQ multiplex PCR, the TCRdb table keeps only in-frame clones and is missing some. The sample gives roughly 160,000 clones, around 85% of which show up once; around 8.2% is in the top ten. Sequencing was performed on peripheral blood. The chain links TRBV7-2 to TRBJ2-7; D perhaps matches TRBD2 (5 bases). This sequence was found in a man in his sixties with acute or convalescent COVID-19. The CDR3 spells CASSLKRMSYEQYF. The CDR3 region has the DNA TGTGCCAGCAGCTTAAAGCGGATGTCCTACGAGCAGTACTTC.